Below, 2 T cell receptor beta chains from the same sample are listed, as sequenced in a study of shared clonotypes between healthy human individuals (dated by TCRdb to 2019 to 2021). Library creation used the immunoSEQ multiplex PCR assay. TCRdb mirrors the immuneACCESS table, restricted to in-frame sequences. Some clones are absent from its copies; in checked studies, under half trace to an unresolved V gene, and the reason for the others is unknown. The sample contains fewer than 600,000 clones, 79% of them found a single time. 13% of the sample goes to the ten largest clones. The sequenced sample was PBMCs. The origin of the receptors is a woman in her 40s in good health. Some clones in this sample may be carry-over from other donors' samples.

The chain has TRBV18 and TRBJ2-7; the D gene is possibly TRBD1 (5 bases). Trimming removed 0 bases from V and 6 bases from J, with 15 bases in between. This CDR3 region has 15 residues. Germline CDR1 reads KGHSH; CDR2 reads LQKENI. The DNA of the CDR3 is TGTGCCAGCTCACCACCTTCAGTGGGGCTTGGCGAGCAGTACTTC. Protein: CASSPPSVGLGEQYF.

The rearrangement links TRBV19 to TRBJ1-4; 7 bases agree with TRBD1. The length of the CDR3 is 14 residues. CDR1 LNHDA and CDR2 SQIVND come from the germline V gene (reference sequence). The ends lost 5 bases at V and 6 bases at J; junction bases unmatched: 6. CDR3 bases: TGTGCCAGTAGTCACGAGGGGGCGGATGAAAAACTGTTTTTT. Its translation: CASSHEGADEKLFF.